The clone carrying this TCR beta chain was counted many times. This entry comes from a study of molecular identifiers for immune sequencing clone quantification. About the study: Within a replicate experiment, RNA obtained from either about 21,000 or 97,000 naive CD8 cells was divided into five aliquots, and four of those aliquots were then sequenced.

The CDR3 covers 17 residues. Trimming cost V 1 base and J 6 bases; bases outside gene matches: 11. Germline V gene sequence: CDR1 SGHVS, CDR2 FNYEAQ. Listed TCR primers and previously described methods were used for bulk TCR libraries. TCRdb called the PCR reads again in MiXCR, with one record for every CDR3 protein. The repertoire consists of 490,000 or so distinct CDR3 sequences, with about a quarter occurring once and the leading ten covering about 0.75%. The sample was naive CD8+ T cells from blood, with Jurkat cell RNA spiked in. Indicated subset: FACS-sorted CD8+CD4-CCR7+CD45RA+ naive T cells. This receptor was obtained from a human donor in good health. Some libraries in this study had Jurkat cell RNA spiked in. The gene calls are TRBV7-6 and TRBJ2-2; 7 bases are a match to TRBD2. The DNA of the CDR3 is TGTGCCAGCAGCTTAGGGTTTCTCAGCGGGGAGGCCGGGGAGCTGTTTTTT. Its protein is CASSLGFLSGEAGELFF.